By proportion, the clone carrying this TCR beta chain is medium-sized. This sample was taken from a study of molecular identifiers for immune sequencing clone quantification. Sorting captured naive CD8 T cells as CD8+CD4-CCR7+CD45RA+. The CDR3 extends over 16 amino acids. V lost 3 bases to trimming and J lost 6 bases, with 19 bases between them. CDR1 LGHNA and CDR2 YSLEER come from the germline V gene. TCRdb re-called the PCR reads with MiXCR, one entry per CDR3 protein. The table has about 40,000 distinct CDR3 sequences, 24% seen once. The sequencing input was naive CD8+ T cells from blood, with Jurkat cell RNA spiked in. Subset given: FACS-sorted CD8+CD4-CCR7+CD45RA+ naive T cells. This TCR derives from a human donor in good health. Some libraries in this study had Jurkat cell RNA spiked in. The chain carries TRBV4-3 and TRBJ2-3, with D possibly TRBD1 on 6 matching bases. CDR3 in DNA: TGCGCCAGCAGCCACTCGTGGGGGCTGCCCGTGGATACGCAGTATTTT. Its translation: CASSHSWGLPVDTQYF.